The present entry profiles one TCR beta chain with its context. Its antigen is unknown. This sample was included in a study of T cell repertoires in cytomegalovirus infection. TCRdb reprocessed the reads via MiXCR and lists one record per CDR3 protein. The sample records 55,000 to 70,000 distinct CDR3 sequences, 22% being singletons. Points from the study as a whole: CMV-specific HLA-C-restricted TCR beta clonotypes dominated the ex vivo response.

The V and J ends lost 5 bases and 4 bases, in that order; junction bases with no gene match: 8. There are 16 residues in the CDR3. Germline V gene data show CDR1 as LNHDA and CDR2 as SQIVND (reference sequence). Sequencing was carried out using PBMCs, sequenced either directly or after in vitro stimulation (not recorded which). The receptor comes from a human donor in good health (CMV status not recorded). Some clones in this sample may be carry-over from other donors' samples. The chain employs TRBV19 and TRBJ2-2, with 9 bases that match TRBD2. The CDR3: CASSDRTSAATGELFF. The CDR3, as DNA: TGTGCCAGTAGTGACAGGACTAGCGCGGCCACCGGGGAGCTGTTTTTT.